A selection of T cell receptor beta chains follows, all from one sample in a study of blood T cell repertoires in COVID-19. Profiled with immunoSEQ multiplex PCR; TCRdb holds only in-frame clones, not every one. The table has around 180,000 clones, about 84% seen once. Sequencing was done on a sample of PBMCs or T cells enriched from blood (not recorded which). These receptors were obtained from a woman aged 30 to 39 who had recovered from COVID-19. Each CDR3 is given with its conserved first and last residue. A D gene is named only where the DNA matches it firmly. A clone size is listed for some rows: how often the clone was seen (once, few, many), or a class if it is expanded.

j_gene	d_gene	v_gene	abundance	CDR3aa	CDR3nt
TRBJ2-7	-	TRBV5-1	-	CASTIGGASYEQYF	TGCGCCAGCACAATCGGAGGGGCCTCCTACGAGCAGTACTTC
TRBJ2-1	TRBD2	TRBV20-1	once	CSASSFVAGGFPYPYNEQFF	TGCAGTGCTAGTTCCTTCGTAGCGGGAGGGTTCCCTTACCCCTACAATGAGCAGTTCTTC
TRBJ2-1	-	TRBV7-9	-	CASSSRLVEQFF	TGTGCCAGCAGCTCCCGACTAGTTGAGCAGTTCTTC
TRBJ1-1	-	TRBV5-5	-	CASSLFLPRTEAFF	TGTGCCAGCAGCTTGTTCCTCCCCCGGACTGAAGCTTTCTTT
TRBJ2-2	TRBD1	TRBV28	-	CASTYRQGNTGELFF	TGTGCCAGCACCTACAGACAGGGAAACACCGGGGAGCTGTTTTTT
TRBJ1-2	-	TRBV20-1	-	CSASELTNYGYTF	TGCAGTGCTAGTGAACTTACTAACTATGGCTACACCTTC
TRBJ1-1	-	TRBV29-1	-	CSVDEQGNTEAFF	TGCAGCGTTGATGAGCAGGGAAACACTGAAGCTTTCTTT
TRBJ1-2	TRBD1	TRBV3-1/TRBV3-2	-	CASTEGTGVGYGYTF	TGTGCCAGCACCGAAGGGACAGGGGTTGGCTATGGCTACACCTTC
TRBJ1-1	-	TRBV19	-	CASSMEGSANTEAFF	TGTGCCAGTAGTATGGAGGGATCGGCTAACACTGAAGCTTTCTTT
TRBJ2-6	TRBD1	TRBV28	-	CASSLTGGSNVLTF	TGTGCCAGCTCTTTGACAGGGGGATCCAACGTCCTGACTTTC
TRBJ1-1	TRBD1	TRBV15	-	CATSRGATTGVAEAFF	TGTGCCACCAGCAGAGGTGCAACAACAGGGGTGGCTGAAGCTTTCTTT
TRBJ2-3	-	TRBV2	-	CASSEASGTDTQYF	TGTGCCAGCAGTGAGGCTAGCGGCACAGATACGCAGTATTTT
TRBJ2-1	TRBD2	TRBV6-6	-	CASSRSGSNEQFF	TGTGCCAGCAGCCGTAGCGGGTCGAATGAGCAGTTCTTC
TRBJ1-2	TRBD1	TRBV29-1	-	CSVETPGQGFGYTF	TGCAGCGTTGAAACTCCGGGACAGGGCTTCGGCTACACCTTC
TRBJ2-5	TRBD2	TRBV13	-	CASSFSGRRNTGETQYF	TGTGCCAGCAGCTTTAGCGGGAGGCGGAACACGGGAGAGACCCAGTACTTC
TRBJ2-1	TRBD2	TRBV5-6	-	CASSLVGTNYNEQFF	TGTGCCAGCAGCTTGGTTGGGACTAACTACAATGAGCAGTTCTTC
TRBJ2-5	-	TRBV6-5	-	CASVRGQGRPETQYF	TGTGCCAGCGTGCGTGGGCAGGGGCGTCCAGAGACCCAGTACTTC
TRBJ2-1	TRBD2	TRBV5-6	few	CASSSLAGGNEQFF	TGTGCCAGCAGCTCTTTAGCGGGAGGCAATGAGCAGTTCTTC
TRBJ1-1	TRBD1	TRBV5-1	-	CASSIGQGAEAFF	TGCGCCAGCAGCATCGGACAGGGAGCTGAAGCTTTCTTT
TRBJ1-5	TRBD1	TRBV4-2	-	CASSQEWGQSNQPQHF	TGTGCCAGCAGCCAGGAGTGGGGACAGAGCAATCAGCCCCAGCATTTT
TRBJ2-7	TRBD1	TRBV28	-	CASSLEGQGIYEQYF	TGTGCCAGCAGTTTGGAGGGACAGGGGATCTACGAGCAGTACTTC
TRBJ2-7	TRBD1	TRBV7-8	-	CASRNRTGQNYEQYF	TGTGCCAGCAGAAATCGGACAGGGCAAAACTACGAGCAGTACTTC
TRBJ1-6	TRBD1	TRBV27	-	CASSSTGESSPLHF	TGTGCCAGCAGTTCCACAGGGGAAAGTTCACCCCTCCACTTT
TRBJ1-5	TRBD1	TRBV27	few	CASSTGTGSNQPQHF	TGTGCCAGCAGTACCGGGACAGGGAGCAATCAGCCCCAGCATTTT
TRBJ2-2	-	TRBV24-1	-	CATHGSNTGELFF	TGTGCCACCCACGGTTCGAACACCGGGGAGCTGTTTTTT
TRBJ2-3	-	TRBV7-9	-	CASKEDWRGTDTQYF	TGTGCCAGCAAGGAGGACTGGCGGGGCACAGATACGCAGTATTTT
TRBJ2-6	-	TRBV24-1	-	CATSDRGTYGANVLTF	TGTGCCACCAGTGATAGAGGGACATACGGGGCCAACGTCCTGACTTTC
TRBJ1-3	-	TRBV2	-	CASRLTDSGNTIYF	TGTGCCAGCAGACTGACAGACTCTGGAAACACCATATATTTT
TRBJ2-5	TRBD1	TRBV28	-	CASNPGQGQETQYF	TGTGCCAGCAATCCGGGACAGGGGCAAGAGACCCAGTACTTC
TRBJ2-7	-	TRBV13	once	CASSFTGSTYEQYF	TGTGCCAGCAGCTTTACCGGGAGCACCTACGAGCAGTACTTC
TRBJ2-7	-	TRBV6-5	-	CASSPPEGRIYF	TGTGCCAGCAGCCCCCCCGAGGGCCGGATTTACTTC
TRBJ2-7	TRBD2	TRBV27	-	CASRLTSGSPYEQYF	TGTGCCAGCAGGCTAACTAGCGGGAGCCCCTACGAGCAGTACTTC
TRBJ2-5	TRBD2	TRBV15	-	CATSLGTSGTQETQYF	TGTGCCACCAGCCTAGGGACTAGCGGGACCCAAGAGACCCAGTACTTC
TRBJ1-6	-	TRBV9	once	CASSGLDPGSYNSPLHF	TGTGCCAGCAGCGGGTTAGACCCGGGCTCCTATAATTCACCCCTCCACTTT
TRBJ2-2	TRBD1	TRBV5-1	-	CASSLVQGAGELFF	TGCGCCAGCAGCTTGGTTCAGGGGGCCGGGGAGCTGTTTTTT
TRBJ1-2	-	TRBV7-2	few	CASSLASARGNGYTF	TGTGCCAGCAGCTTAGCGAGCGCCAGGGGCAATGGCTACACCTTC
TRBJ1-2	TRBD1	TRBV9	-	CASSATTGFHGYTF	TGTGCCAGCAGCGCCACGACAGGGTTTCATGGCTACACCTTC
TRBJ2-4	-	TRBV19	-	CASSQILGHQLAKNIQYF	TGTGCCAGTAGTCAAATCCTGGGACACCAACTAGCCAAAAACATTCAGTACTTC
TRBJ2-7	TRBD1	TRBV3-1/TRBV3-2	-	CASSAAGTGIYEQYF	TGTGCCAGCAGCGCGGCCGGGACAGGGATCTACGAGCAGTACTTC
TRBJ1-5	TRBD1	TRBV19	-	CASRPSDRGPVPQHF	TGTGCCAGTAGGCCCTCGGACAGGGGGCCCGTGCCCCAGCATTTT
TRBJ2-5	-	TRBV18	-	CASSPLRGYQETQYF	TGTGCCAGCTCACCTCTTCGAGGGTACCAAGAGACCCAGTACTTC
TRBJ1-1	-	TRBV7-3	-	CASSAQMNTEAFF	TGTGCCAGCAGCGCCCAGATGAACACTGAAGCTTTCTTT